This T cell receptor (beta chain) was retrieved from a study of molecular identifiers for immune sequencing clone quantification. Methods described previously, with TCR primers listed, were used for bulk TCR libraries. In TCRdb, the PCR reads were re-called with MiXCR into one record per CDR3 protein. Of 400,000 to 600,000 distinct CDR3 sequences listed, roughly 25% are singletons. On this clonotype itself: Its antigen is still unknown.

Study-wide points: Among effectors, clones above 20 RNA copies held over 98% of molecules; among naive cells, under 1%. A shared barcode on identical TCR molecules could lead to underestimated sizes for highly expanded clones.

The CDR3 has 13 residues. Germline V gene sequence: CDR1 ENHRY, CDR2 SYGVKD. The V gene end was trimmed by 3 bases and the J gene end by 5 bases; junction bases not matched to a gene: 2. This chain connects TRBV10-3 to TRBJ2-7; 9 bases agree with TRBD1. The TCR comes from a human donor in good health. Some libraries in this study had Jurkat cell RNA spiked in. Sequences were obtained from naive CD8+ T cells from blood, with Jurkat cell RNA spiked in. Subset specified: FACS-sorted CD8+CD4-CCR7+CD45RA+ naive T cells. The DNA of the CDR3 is TGTGCCATCAGTGATGGACAGGGGAACGAGCAGTACTTC. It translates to CAISDGQGNEQYF.